This is a list of T cell receptor beta chains from one sample in a study of human T cells and chemical hapten exposure. Each CDR3 protein is one row after TCRdb ran MiXCR on the RACE reads. Here the sample spans 270,000 or so distinct CDR3 sequences, approximately 7.5% being singletons. The source material was whole blood, sampled in connection with sensitization to the hapten diphenylcyclopropenone (DPC). Receptor source: a man between 18 and 35 years old with alopecia areata. Some clones in this sample may be carry-over from other donors' samples. Both conserved end residues are part of each CDR3. D genes are given only for firm matches. Clone size is stated in some rows and not others, as once, few, many or a class when expanded.

clone_size,j_call,v_call,d_call,cdr3_aa,cdr3_nt
-,TRBJ2-1,TRBV11-2,-,CASSFWALQNEQFF,TGTGCCAGCAGCTTCTGGGCTTTACAAAATGAGCAGTTCTTC
many,TRBJ1-6,TRBV7-2,-,CASSLAGGFNSPLHF,TGTGCCAGCAGCTTAGCCGGGGGCTTCAATTCACCCCTCCACTTT
few,TRBJ2-3,TRBV7-2,-,CASSLYESSTDTQYF,TGTGCCAGCAGCTTGTACGAAAGTAGCACAGATACGCAGTATTTT
few,TRBJ1-3,TRBV5-1,-,CASTVGGPGNTIYF,TGCGCCAGCACCGTCGGGGGGCCTGGAAACACCATATATTTT
many,TRBJ1-5,TRBV6-5,-,CASSPGANQPQHF,TGTGCCAGCAGCCCAGGAGCCAATCAGCCCCAGCATTTT
-,TRBJ1-3,TRBV6-5,-,CASTRGFGGNTIYF,TGTGCCAGCACCCGGGGGTTCGGTGGAAACACCATATATTTT
few,TRBJ1-1,TRBV5-1,-,CASSLAGAQEAFF,TGCGCCAGCAGCTTGGCAGGGGCGCAGGAAGCTTTCTTT
-,TRBJ2-7,TRBV12-3/TRBV12-4,-,CASTKGYEQYF,TGTGCCAGCACCAAGGGGTACGAGCAGTACTTC
many,TRBJ1-5,TRBV6-2/TRBV6-3,-,CASSWHERASLSNQPQHF,TGTGCCAGCAGTTGGCACGAGCGGGCGAGTCTAAGCAATCAGCCCCAGCATTTT
many,TRBJ1-2,TRBV7-9,-,CASSLGQTDYGYTF,TGTGCCAGCAGCTTGGGCCAGACTGACTATGGCTACACCTTC
-,TRBJ2-1,TRBV7-8,TRBD1,CASTRPRDRAYNEQFF,TGTGCCAGCACCCGACCCAGGGACAGGGCTTACAATGAGCAGTTCTTC